Listed below are T cell receptor beta chains from one sample, sequenced in a study of blood T cell repertoires in COVID-19. TCRdb's copy holds only in-frame clones and misses some; the assay was immunoSEQ multiplex PCR. The sample consists of roughly 200,000 clones, roughly 73% of them appearing once. Sample: peripheral blood. All receptors derive from a woman of 80 years or more with active or convalescent COVID-19. Each CDR3 is given with its conserved first and last residue. The D gene is left open where the match is weak. Some rows mark clone size as missing; the rest say once, few, many or name a class of expanded clone.

CDR3	DNA	size	J	V	D
CAGGDRGTYSYNEQFF	TGCGCCGGAGGAGACAGGGGAACCTACTCCTACAATGAGCAGTTCTTC	-	TRBJ2-1	TRBV4-3	TRBD1
CASSLGTVSSPLHF	TGTGCCAGCAGCTTAGGGACAGTTTCCTCACCCCTCCACTTT	-	TRBJ1-6	TRBV11-2	-
CASSLGFQGVRTEAFF	TGTGCCAGCAGCTTGGGATTTCAGGGGGTTAGGACTGAAGCTTTCTTT	-	TRBJ1-1	TRBV5-4	TRBD1
CATSDSGGANEKLFF	TGTGCCACCAGTGATTCGGGGGGTGCTAATGAAAAACTGTTTTTT	once	TRBJ1-4	TRBV24-1	-
CASSEGRANYGYTF	TGTGCCAGCAGTGAAGGGAGAGCTAACTATGGCTACACCTTC	-	TRBJ1-2	TRBV6-4	-
CASSGGGNTEAFF	TGTGCCAGCAGTGGCGGGGGGAACACTGAAGCTTTCTTT	-	TRBJ1-1	TRBV28	-
CASSIGTPITDTQYF	TGTGCCAGCAGTATCGGGACACCTATCACAGATACGCAGTATTTT	-	TRBJ2-3	TRBV27	-
CASRLASSGECSYEQYF	TGTGCAAGTCGCTTAGCGTCTTCGGGGGAGTGTTCCTACGAGCAGTACTTC	-	TRBJ2-7	TRBV12-2	-
CASSEIPPSSYEQYF	TGTGCCAGCAGTGAAATTCCCCCCAGCTCCTACGAGCAGTACTTC	once	TRBJ2-7	TRBV6-1	-
CASSSTGVRTDTQYF	TGTGCCAGCAGTTCGACAGGGGTAAGGACAGATACGCAGTATTTT	-	TRBJ2-3	TRBV7-9	TRBD1
CASSLVRGYGYTF	TGTGCCAGCAGTTTAGTGCGTGGCTATGGCTACACCTTC	-	TRBJ1-2	TRBV28	-
CASSRGTDNEKLFF	TGCGCCAGCAGCCGAGGGACAGATAATGAAAAACTGTTTTTT	once	TRBJ1-4	TRBV4-3	TRBD1
CASRVGQFNQPQHF	TGTGCCAGCAGGGTCGGACAGTTCAATCAGCCCCAGCATTTT	once	TRBJ1-5	TRBV6-4	-
CASSQSDRSNEQFF	TGCGCCAGCAGTCAATCGGACAGGAGCAATGAGCAGTTCTTC	-	TRBJ2-1	TRBV23-1	TRBD1
CSVVKRATLDTQYF	TGCAGCGTTGTGAAGCGCGCTACCCTAGATACGCAGTATTTT	-	TRBJ2-3	TRBV29-1	-
CASISRGGRSQETQYF	TGTGCCAGCATTAGCCGGGGGGGCAGGAGCCAAGAGACCCAGTACTTC	-	TRBJ2-5	TRBV2	TRBD2
CATSRDYIGQGSNEQFF	TGTGCCACCAGCAGAGATTATATAGGACAGGGGTCCAATGAGCAGTTCTTC	-	TRBJ2-1	TRBV15	TRBD1
CASSRGAGGGETQYF	TGTGCCAGCAGTCGAGGAGCAGGGGGTGGGGAGACCCAGTACTTC	-	TRBJ2-5	TRBV5-4	TRBD1
CATSRVILSHNEQFF	TGTGCCACCAGCAGAGTAATACTGTCCCACAATGAGCAGTTCTTC	-	TRBJ2-1	TRBV15	-
CASSLGPGYNQPQHF	TGTGCCAGCAGCTTGGGCCCAGGATACAATCAGCCCCAGCATTTT	-	TRBJ1-5	TRBV5-6	-
CASSQLTRGGGGYTF	TGTGCCAGCAGCCAACTGACAAGGGGCGGTGGTGGCTACACCTTC	-	TRBJ1-2	TRBV16	-
CASSLRRGEQFF	TGTGCCAGCAGCTTAAGGAGGGGTGAGCAGTTCTTC	-	TRBJ2-1	TRBV7-2	-
CASSLGGRYTF	TGTGCCAGCAGCTTGGGCGGGAGATACACCTTC	once	TRBJ1-2	TRBV7-3	-
CASSFSPTGLDFYGYTF	TGTGCCAGCAGCTTCTCCCCCACGGGACTCGACTTCTATGGCTACACCTTC	-	TRBJ1-2	TRBV11-2	-
CASSLWVAGVADTQYF	TGTGCCAGCAGCTTATGGGTAGCGGGGGTCGCTGATACGCAGTATTTT	-	TRBJ2-3	TRBV7-2	TRBD2
CATMNSGGNEQYF	TGTGCCACTATGAACTCGGGGGGGAACGAGCAGTACTTC	-	TRBJ2-7	TRBV24-1	TRBD2
CASSPGLAGGRGTDTQYF	TGTGCCAGCAGTCCGGGACTAGCGGGGGGGCGAGGCACAGATACGCAGTATTTT	-	TRBJ2-3	TRBV28	TRBD2
CASSLGQEVNTEAFF	TGTGCCAGCAGCTTAGGACAGGAGGTGAACACTGAAGCTTTCTTT	-	TRBJ1-1	TRBV5-8	TRBD1
CASSVAGQGGNEKLFF	TGTGCCAGCAGCGTAGCCGGACAGGGTGGTAATGAAAAACTGTTTTTT	-	TRBJ1-4	TRBV9	TRBD1
CASSGAASSGGSYEQYF	TGTGCCAGCTCAGGGGCGGCATCTAGCGGGGGCTCCTACGAGCAGTACTTC	once	TRBJ2-7	TRBV18	TRBD2
CASSLRIGPYEQYF	TGTGCCAGCAGCCTCAGGATAGGCCCCTACGAGCAGTACTTC	-	TRBJ2-7	TRBV7-8	-
CASSYSRENYGYTF	TGCGCCAGCAGCTATTCAAGAGAGAACTATGGCTACACCTTC	-	TRBJ1-2	TRBV5-1	-
CASSLGGGSETQYF	TGCGCCAGCAGCTTGGGGGGCGGTTCGGAGACCCAGTACTTC	few	TRBJ2-5	TRBV5-1	-
CASSEALVGYGYTF	TGTGCCAGCAGTGAAGCGCTTGTCGGGTATGGCTACACCTTC	-	TRBJ1-2	TRBV2	-
CASSFDSPLHF	TGTGCCAGCAGTTTCGATTCACCCCTCCACTTT	few	TRBJ1-6	TRBV28	-
CASSLGLAGGPETQYF	TGCGCCAGCAGCTTGGGACTAGCGGGGGGGCCGGAGACCCAGTACTTC	-	TRBJ2-5	TRBV5-1	TRBD2
CASSPQASGGAGDTQYF	TGTGCCAGCTCACCACAGGCTAGCGGGGGGGCTGGAGATACGCAGTATTTT	-	TRBJ2-3	TRBV18	TRBD2
CASRTGREYGNTIYF	TGTGCCAGCAGGACGGGGCGGGAATATGGAAACACCATATATTTT	-	TRBJ1-3	TRBV6-5	-
CASSTFIASYPPYEQYF	TGTGCCAGCAGCACCTTTATAGCGTCGTACCCCCCCTACGAGCAGTACTTC	-	TRBJ2-7	TRBV28	-
CAWSHFGDYGYTF	TGTGCCTGGAGTCACTTCGGGGACTATGGCTACACCTTC	-	TRBJ1-2	TRBV30	-
CASSLAYMQLAKNIQYF	TGTGCCAGCAGCTTAGCTTATATGCAACTAGCCAAAAACATTCAGTACTTC	-	TRBJ2-4	TRBV7-8	-
CASSRDNRDEQYF	TGTGCCAGCAGCCGCGACAACAGGGACGAGCAGTACTTC	-	TRBJ2-7	TRBV4-2	-
CASSQHQDSYGYTF	TGTGCCAGCAGCCAACACCAGGATAGCTATGGCTACACCTTC	-	TRBJ1-2	TRBV6-5	-
CASSKGQGGNYGYTF	TGTGCCAGCAGCAAAGGACAGGGAGGGAACTATGGCTACACCTTC	-	TRBJ1-2	TRBV5-4	TRBD1
CATSDHARFQPQHF	TGTGCCACCAGTGATCACGCGCGGTTCCAGCCCCAGCATTTT	-	TRBJ1-5	TRBV24-1	-
CASSLSEELWETQYF	TGTGCCAGCAGCTTGTCAGAGGAACTCTGGGAGACCCAGTACTTC	once	TRBJ2-5	TRBV7-9	-
CASSYGPAYSNQPQHF	TGTGCCAGCAGTTACGGGCCAGCTTATAGCAATCAGCCCCAGCATTTT	once	TRBJ1-5	TRBV6-2/TRBV6-3	-
CASSLRGGDYGYTF	TGCGCCAGCAGCTTAAGGGGAGGGGACTATGGCTACACCTTC	once	TRBJ1-2	TRBV5-1	-
CASSLVARGASYEQYF	TGCGCCAGCAGCTTGGTGGCGCGGGGGGCTTCCTACGAGCAGTACTTC	-	TRBJ2-7	TRBV5-1	TRBD2
CASSQGGGGAADTQYF	TGCGCCAGCAGCCAAGGGGGCGGGGGGGCCGCAGATACGCAGTATTTT	few	TRBJ2-3	TRBV4-1	TRBD2
CASSLSGLGTDTQYF	TGCGCCAGCAGCTTGTCGGGACTAGGCACAGATACGCAGTATTTT	-	TRBJ2-3	TRBV5-1	TRBD2